These 10 T cell receptor beta chains were all obtained from the same sample, sequenced in a study of shared clonotypes between healthy human individuals. Assay used: immunoSEQ multiplex PCR; TCRdb lists only in-frame clones, some missing. The sample yields roughly 500,000 clones, less than 80% seen once. Sample: PBMCs. The receptors originated from a woman aged 40 to 50 in good health. Some clones in this sample may be carry-over from other donors' samples.

This clone appeared a few times. The V gene is TRBV5-1, the J gene TRBJ2-3, with D hard to call. The germline CDR1 and CDR2 sequences are SGHRS and YFSETQ. V gave up 0 bases and J gave up 4 bases, with 12 bases separating them. This CDR3 has 15 residues. CDR3 nucleotides: TGCGCCAGCAGCTTGGGGCTAGGCGCGGCAGATACGCAGTATTTT. It yields the protein CASSLGLGAADTQYF.

The chain employs TRBV28 and TRBJ2-2; D uncertain. The V gene lost 2 bases and the J gene lost 10 bases, with 17 bases spanning the gap. Germline CDR1 reads MDHEN; CDR2 reads SYDVKM. This CDR3 has 15 amino acids. The CDR3 region has the DNA TGTGCCAGCAGTTTACCGCCGGACCGGGCGGAGGAGCTGTTTTTT. It yields the protein CASSLPPDRAEELFF. Complete variable domain (other parts from reference TRBV28 and TRBJ2-2): DVKVTQSSRYLVKRTGEKVFLECVQDMDHENMFWYRQDPGLGLRLIYFSYDVKMKEKGDIPEGYSVSREKKERFSLILESASTNQTSMYLCASSLPPDRAEELFFGEGSRLTVL.

This sequence joins TRBV12-5 and TRBJ2-7; weak D call: TRBD2 (5 bases). CDR3 length equals 12 residues. Germline assignment: CDR1 LGHNT and CDR2 FRNRAP. Trimming left V 5 bases short and J 7 bases short, with 12 bases between. The DNA for the CDR3 is TGTGCTAGTGGTACCGGGTGGGAGGAGCAGTACTTC. Translation gives CASGTGWEEQYF. The whole variable domain, filled in from reference TRBV12-5 and TRBJ2-7, reads DARVTQTPRHKVTEMGQEVTMRCQPILGHNTVFWYRQTMMQGLELLAYFRNRAPLDDSGMPKDRFSAEMPDATLATLKIQPSEPRDSAVYFCASGTGWEEQYFGPGTRLTVT.

The rearrangement links TRBV7-2 to TRBJ2-7; 7 nucleotides align to TRBD2. V lost 5 bases to trimming and J lost 3 bases; unmatched junction nucleotides: 22. The CDR3 consists of 19 residues. Germline V CDR1 and CDR2: SGHTA, FQGNSA. The CDR3 is CASSRGRDLPAIKDYEQYF. DNA of the CDR3: TGTGCCAGCAGCCGGGGGAGGGACCTCCCCGCAATCAAAGACTACGAGCAGTACTTC.

CDR3 nucleotides: TGTGCCAGCTCACAGGGGGCGAGCAATCAGCCCCAGCATTTT. As protein: CASSQGASNQPQHF. The rearrangement joins TRBV18 to TRBJ1-5; 7 nucleotides match TRBD1. The V gene end was trimmed by 4 bases and the J gene end by 1 base; junction bases not matched to a gene: 1. The CDR3 sequence is 14 residues long. Germline CDR1 is KGHSH and CDR2 is LQKENI.

The chain combines TRBV29-1 with TRBJ2-2; possible D gene TRBD2, 5 bases. The CDR3 is 13 residues long. Germline V lookup: CDR1 SQVTM, CDR2 ANQGSEA. Trimming removed 2 bases from V and 8 bases from J, with 12 bases in between. The CDR3: CSVEKGSGGELFF. CDR3 in DNA: TGCAGCGTTGAAAAGGGTTCGGGAGGGGAGCTGTTTTTT.

The chain combines TRBV7-9 with TRBJ2-5; no clear D gene. V lost 3 bases, J lost 5 bases, and 16 bases lay in between. The CDR3 has 15 amino acids. Looked up from germline, CDR1 is SEHNR and CDR2 is FQNEAQ (reference sequence). CDR3 protein: CASSLDPAVLETQYF. CDR3 DNA sequence: TGTGCCAGCAGCTTGGACCCGGCCGTTTTGGAGACCCAGTACTTC.

The rearrangement uses TRBV6-1 and TRBJ1-3; D uncertain. The V end was cut by 6 bases, the J end by 0 bases, with 9 bases between. The CDR3 is 14 amino acids. Germline CDR1 and CDR2: MNHNS and SASEGT. The CDR3 protein is CASRPTSSGNTIYF. DNA for the CDR3: TGTGCCAGCAGGCCTACTTCCTCTGGAAACACCATATATTTT.

Concerning this clone itself: Since a much larger clone is just one base distant, this may be a read error. This rearrangement joins TRBV12-2 to TRBJ1-1. TRBV12-2 is a recognized pseudogene. The CDR3 runs 14 residues. The DNA for the CDR3 is TGTACAAGTCGCTTCGGGGCGGAGGGCACTGAAGCTTTCTTT. The encoded protein is CTSRFGAEGTEAFF.

Here the CDR3 DNA reads TGCAGCGTTGAAGGTCAGGGACATGGCTACACCTTC. Translated, it gives CSVEGQGHGYTF. The chain uses TRBV29-1 and TRBJ1-2; the D gene is possibly TRBD1 (5 bases). Trimming removed 1 base at V and 6 bases at J, with 9 bases between. The CDR3 length is 12 residues. Per germline, CDR1 SQVTM and CDR2 ANQGSEA.